Below, one TCR beta chain is given with its context. CDR1 SGDLS and CDR2 YYNGEE come from the germline V gene. The CDR3 spans 15 residues. V shed 2 bases, J shed 5 bases, and the junction held 4 bases outside the gene matches. This entry comes from a study of shared clonotypes between healthy human individuals. Profiled with immunoSEQ multiplex PCR; TCRdb holds only in-frame clones, not every one. The data contain about 2.4 million clones, approximately 93% of them singletons. The sequencing input was naive CD4+ T cells from PBMCs. The subset is: CD45RA+ positively selected. The receptor's source is a man younger than 30 in good health. Some clones in this sample may be carry-over from other donors' samples. The gene calls are TRBV9 and TRBJ2-1, with 10 bases matching TRBD2. The CDR3 reads CASSVGLAAHNEQFF. The DNA for the CDR3 is TGTGCCAGCAGCGTTGGACTAGCGGCCCACAATGAGCAGTTCTTC.